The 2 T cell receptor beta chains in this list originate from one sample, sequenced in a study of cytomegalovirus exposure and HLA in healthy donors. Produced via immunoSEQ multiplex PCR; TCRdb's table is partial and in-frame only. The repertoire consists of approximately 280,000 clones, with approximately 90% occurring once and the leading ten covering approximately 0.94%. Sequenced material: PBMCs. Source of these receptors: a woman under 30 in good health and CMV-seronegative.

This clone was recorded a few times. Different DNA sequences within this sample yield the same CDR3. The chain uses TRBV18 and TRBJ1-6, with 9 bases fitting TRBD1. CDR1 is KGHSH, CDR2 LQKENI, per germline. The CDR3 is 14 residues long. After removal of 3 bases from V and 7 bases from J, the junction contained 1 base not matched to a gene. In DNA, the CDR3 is TGTGCCAGCTCACCCGGACAGGGGAATTCACCCCTCCACTTT. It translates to CASSPGQGNSPLHF.

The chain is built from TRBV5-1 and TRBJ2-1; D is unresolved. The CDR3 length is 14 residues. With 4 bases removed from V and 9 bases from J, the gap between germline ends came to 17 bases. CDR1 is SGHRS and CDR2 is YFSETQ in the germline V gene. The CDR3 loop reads CASSGTVKNGEQFF. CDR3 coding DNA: TGCGCCAGCAGCGGAACAGTTAAAAATGGTGAGCAGTTCTTC.